The rows below give T cell receptor beta chains drawn from one sample of a study of blood T cell repertoires in COVID-19. Assay: immunoSEQ multiplex PCR; the TCRdb copy retains only in-frame clones and omits some. The table records 200,000 to 250,000 clones, 88% of them present only once. Sequencing input: PBMCs or T cells enriched from blood (not recorded which). These receptors all stem from a woman in her twenties or thirties who had recovered from COVID-19. Each CDR3 is given with its conserved first and last residue. The D gene is left open where the match is weak. Clone size is stated in some rows and not others, as once, few, many or a class when expanded.

clone size	J gene	V gene	D gene	CDR3 DNA	CDR3 protein
-	TRBJ1-2	TRBV4-2	-	TGTGCCAGCAGCCAAGCCCAAGGAGCCTACACCTTC	CASSQAQGAYTF
-	TRBJ2-3	TRBV13	-	TGTGCCAGCAGCGTTGACAGGCTTGGTTCAGATACGCAGTATTTT	CASSVDRLGSDTQYF
few	TRBJ1-2	TRBV28	TRBD1	TGTGCCAGCAGTAAACGGACAGGACCCAGAGGCTACACCTTC	CASSKRTGPRGYTF
-	TRBJ1-5	TRBV27	TRBD1	TGTGCCAGCAGTCGCCTTGGAGGGGGCCATCAGCCCCAGCATTTT	CASSRLGGGHQPQHF
-	TRBJ1-5	TRBV18	-	TGTGCCAGCTCCGGACAAAATCAGCCCCAGCATTTT	CASSGQNQPQHF
-	TRBJ1-3	TRBV7-6	TRBD1	TGTGCCAGCAGCTTAGAGCCGTTCAGGACAGGACTTTCTGGAAACACCATATATTTT	CASSLEPFRTGLSGNTIYF
-	TRBJ2-3	TRBV2	-	TGTGCCAGCAGTGAGACCGGGAATGGGGATACGCAGTATTTT	CASSETGNGDTQYF
-	TRBJ2-7	TRBV29-1	TRBD1	TGCAGCGTCGCCAAGGGACAGGGGGGACCCTCTGGGCAGTACTTC	CSVAKGQGGPSGQYF
-	TRBJ1-1	TRBV5-4	TRBD1	TGTGCCAGCAGCCAGGGACAGAGACTGAACACTGAAGCTTTCTTT	CASSQGQRLNTEAFF
-	TRBJ2-1	TRBV7-2	TRBD1	TGTGCCAGCAGCTCTAACAGGGGCCACTCCTACAATGAGCAGTTCTTC	CASSSNRGHSYNEQFF
once	TRBJ2-5	TRBV7-3	-	TGTGCCAGCAGCTTTGCAGGGGATGAGACCCAGTACTTC	CASSFAGDETQYF
-	TRBJ1-4	TRBV4-3	-	TGCGCCAGCAGCGTCCACAGGGCAACTAATGAAAAACTGTTTTTT	CASSVHRATNEKLFF
-	TRBJ2-3	TRBV28	-	TGTGCCAGCGGGAGTAGCCCGGCCCCAAGCACAGATACGCAGTATTTT	CASGSSPAPSTDTQYF
-	TRBJ2-7	TRBV15	-	TGTGCCACCAGCAGAGATCTCACTAGTAATGGGTACGAGCAGTACTTC	CATSRDLTSNGYEQYF
-	TRBJ2-7	TRBV27	TRBD1	TGTGCCAGCAGCTACTCCGGGACAGGGTACGAGCAGTACTTC	CASSYSGTGYEQYF
-	TRBJ2-7	TRBV5-4	TRBD2	TGTGCCAGCAGTTTAGCGGGGCCGTCCTACGAGCAGTACTTC	CASSLAGPSYEQYF
-	TRBJ1-4	TRBV23-1	TRBD1	TGCGCCAGCAGTCCATGGGACAGCTCTAATGAAAAACTGTTTTTT	CASSPWDSSNEKLFF
-	TRBJ2-7	TRBV29-1	-	TGCAGCTCGGGCGGAGGGTTATCCTACGAGCAGTACTTC	CSSGGGLSYEQYF
-	TRBJ2-7	TRBV12-5	TRBD1	TGTGCTAGCACCCCCGAGGCAGGGGGCTCCTACGAGCAGTACTTC	CASTPEAGGSYEQYF
-	TRBJ2-1	TRBV6-1	TRBD2	TGTGCCAGCAGTGAAACGGGGGGGGCCTACAATGAGCAGTTCTTC	CASSETGGAYNEQFF
-	TRBJ1-1	TRBV6-6	-	TGTGCCAGCAGTTACGAGGTGAGCGAAGCTTTCTTT	CASSYEVSEAFF
-	TRBJ1-2	TRBV5-5	TRBD1	TGTGCCAGCAGATTGGGCGCCGGGACAGGGGCTGGCTACACCTTC	CASRLGAGTGAGYTF
-	TRBJ2-5	TRBV4-1	-	TGCGCCAGCAGCCAAAACAAGGAGGTCCAAGAGACCCAGTACTTC	CASSQNKEVQETQYF
-	TRBJ1-2	TRBV4-3	-	TGCGCCAGCAGCCAAGTGGCGGATCGGGGCTACACCTTC	CASSQVADRGYTF
once	TRBJ1-2	TRBV19	-	TGTGCCAGTACCTCCTTAAGGGAGGTACTCCAAGCTAACTATGGCTACACCTTC	CASTSLREVLQANYGYTF
-	TRBJ1-6	TRBV3-1/TRBV3-2	TRBD1	TGTGCCAGCAGCCTAACAGGGGAAAATTCACCCCTCCACTTT	CASSLTGENSPLHF